Given below is one TCR beta chain in context. The data belong to a study of blood T cell repertoires in COVID-19. Whole-study context: Acute and convalescent COVID-19 samples came from the United States, Italy and Spain. The analysed material was cDNA or gDNA that came from T cells, B-cell-depleted T cells, or PBMCs.

Per the original methods: Reference gene primer amplification in the assay estimated nucleated cell counts. The method was immunoSEQ multiplex PCR; TCRdb's version includes in-frame clones alone and lacks a portion of them. Clone size and V and J calls were adopted from that table, with D and trimming inferred from the DNA. The sample has around 120,000 clones, roughly 79% seen once. This receptor was identified in a man aged 70 or older with acute or convalescent COVID-19. Sequencing used peripheral blood.

This CDR3 is CASSLSVWETQYF. The CDR3 DNA reads TGTGCCAGCAGCTTATCGGTGTGGGAGACCCAGTACTTC. This chain links TRBV7-2 with TRBJ2-5; D is ambiguous. The CDR3 has 13 amino acids. Per germline, CDR1 SGHTA and CDR2 FQGNSA. The V end was cut by 2 bases, the J end by 5 bases, with 9 bases between.